Listed here are 30 T cell receptor beta chains from one sample, sequenced in a study of blood T cells in healthy people across ages. Combining a sample-barcoded 5' primer with a J-beta primer mix, a second PCR ran for about 7 to 11 cycles. TCRdb used MiXCR to reprocess the 5' RACE reads, holding one entry per CDR3 protein. The sample has about 780,000 distinct CDR3 sequences; less than 60% are singletons. Material: blood. These receptor sequences come from an older man in good health.

The chain employs TRBV4-1 and TRBJ2-7; a weak D match, TRBD1 (5 bases). V lost 6 bases and J lost 1, with 13 bases in between. Germline V gives CDR1 MGHRA, CDR2 YSYEKL. CDR3 length: 14 residues. The CDR3 here is CASRAEGDSYEQYF. DNA of the CDR3: TGCGCCAGCAGGGCGGAAGGGGATTCCTACGAGCAGTACTTC.

The rearrangement joins TRBV9 to TRBJ2-7; D is possibly TRBD2 (6 bases). Germline values: CDR1 SGDLS, CDR2 YYNGEE. CDR3 length equals 14 residues. V was pared by 2 bases and J by 3 bases, with 12 bases between. The CDR3 DNA sequence: TGTGCCAGCAGCGTCGGGGGACCAAACTACGAGCAGTACTTC. It specifies CASSVGGPNYEQYF.

The chain recombines TRBV7-2 with TRBJ2-2, with no clear D. V was shortened by 5 bases and J by 7 bases, with 14 bases between the two germline ends. The CDR3 has 14 amino acids. Germline V gives CDR1 SGHTA, CDR2 FQGNSA. Written as DNA, the CDR3 is TGTGCCAGCAGCGCCTACACCCGTTTCGGGGAGCTGTTTTTT. Translation: CASSAYTRFGELFF.

V gene TRBV21-1 combines with J gene TRBJ2-2; the D call of TRBD1 is as the table states it, not checked on the DNA. TRBV21-1 has pseudogene status. The CDR3 is made up of 13 amino acids. CDR3 in amino acids: CARGSPNTGELFF. The CDR3 DNA reads as TGTGCCAGAGGGTCCCCGAACACCGGGGAGCTGTTTTTT.

This clonotype came up a few times. The CDR3 sequence: CASSLGAGGQYF. The CDR3 nucleotides read TGTGCCAGCAGCTTAGGGGCGGGAGGCCAGTACTTC. V usage is TRBV7-2 and J usage is TRBJ2-5, with TRBD2 matching over 8 bases. V dropped 1 base and J dropped 10; count of bases not matched to a gene: 2. The CDR3 is 12 amino acids. Germline V gene data show CDR1 as SGHTA and CDR2 as FQGNSA.

This clonotype was detected a few times. The chain joins TRBV29-1 to TRBJ2-5, with no clear D. The end of the DNA is better explained by TRBJ2-7, so the J call may be wrong. From germline, CDR1 is SQVTM and CDR2 ANQGSEA. The CDR3 is 13 residues long. CDR3 nucleotides: TGCAGCGTTGCCGCCACATCGAACCACGAGCAGTACTTC. Protein sequence: CSVAATSNHEQYF.

This clonotype was seen only a few times. The CDR3: CSVWASGRWDTQYF. The CDR3 region has the DNA TGCAGTGTTTGGGCTAGCGGGAGATGGGATACGCAGTATTTT. The chain joins TRBV20-1 to TRBJ2-3; 10 nucleotides line up with TRBD2. CDR3 length equals 14 residues. The V segment lost 7 bases and the J segment 6 bases; nucleotides outside the gene matches: 10. Germline lookup yields CDR1 DFQATT and CDR2 SNEGSKA (reference sequence).

This rearrangement joins TRBV6-5 to TRBJ2-7; D tentatively fits TRBD1 or TRBD2 (6 bases each). Germline lookup yields CDR1 MNHEY and CDR2 SVGAGI. The V end was cut by 2 bases, the J end by 1 base, with 12 bases between. The CDR3 has 15 residues. CDR3 DNA sequence: TGTGCCAGCAGTTACACGGGGGCCTCTTCCTACGAGCAGTACTTC. The encoded protein is CASSYTGASSYEQYF.

As regards this clonotype: Since a much larger clone is just one base distant, this may be a read error. This chain connects TRBV6-2 or TRBV6-3 to TRBJ1-2; D gene ambiguous. CDR3 size: 13 residues. CDR1 is MNHEY, CDR2 SVGEGT, per germline. CDR3 in amino acids: CASGYTTKNVDTF. The CDR3 nucleotides read TGTGCCAGCGGTTACACGACCAAAAACGTGGACACCTTC.

This clonotype was counted ten times or more. The chain employs TRBV6-2 or TRBV6-3 and TRBJ2-1, with 11 positions matching TRBD2. The length of the CDR3 is 15 residues. Germline V gene sequence: CDR1 MNHEY, CDR2 SVGEGT. V was pared by 5 bases and J by 5 bases, with 5 bases of the junction left unmatched. CDR3 protein: CASSVSGRDHNEQFF. CDR3 in DNA: TGTGCCAGCAGTGTTAGCGGGAGGGACCACAATGAGCAGTTCTTC.

This clonotype has just a few counts. The rearrangement joins TRBV12-3 or TRBV12-4 to TRBJ2-7, with TRBD1 as a possible D gene (5 bases). V was shortened by 3 bases and J by 4 bases, with 16 bases between the two germline ends. The length of the CDR3 is 15 residues. The CDR3 DNA sequence: TGTGCCAGCAGTTTTGCCCCGCAGGGCCTGTACGAGCAGTACTTC. This encodes CASSFAPQGLYEQYF.

The chain couples TRBV5-1 to TRBJ1-1, with 8 bases that match TRBD1. V was pared by 4 bases and J by 8 bases, with 10 bases of the junction left unmatched. Germline lookup yields CDR1 SGHRS and CDR2 YFSETQ. CDR3 length: 14 residues. DNA of the CDR3: TGCGCCAGCAGCACCGGGACAGGCAACTCCGAAGCTTTCTTT. Its protein is CASSTGTGNSEAFF.

The CDR3, as DNA: TGTGCCAGCAGTCCAAGACAGGGGGGGCACCAAAACATTCAGTACTTC. Translation gives CASSPRQGGHQNIQYF. This chain links TRBV6-2 or TRBV6-3 with TRBJ2-5, with 9 nucleotides matching TRBD1. The end of the DNA is better explained by TRBJ2-4, so the J call may be wrong. The CDR3 is made up of 16 amino acids. In germline, CDR1 is MNHEY, CDR2 SVGEGT.

This clonotype was found many times. This chain links TRBV3-1 with TRBJ2-7; TRBD1 aligns across 9 bases. Germline V gene lookup returns CDR1 LGHDT and CDR2 YNNKEL (reference sequence). The V and J ends lost 3 bases and 6 bases, in that order; junction bases with no gene match: 3. The CDR3 spans 13 residues. The CDR3 DNA follows: TGTGCCAGCAGCCAGGGACAGGGTATCGAGCAGTACTTC. Translating it yields CASSQGQGIEQYF.

This clonotype was detected only a few times. The chain couples TRBV20-1 to TRBJ2-5, with TRBD2 as a possible D gene (6 bases). Looked up from germline, CDR1 is DFQATT and CDR2 is SNEGSKA (reference sequence). The CDR3 runs to 14 residues. V was pared by 7 bases and J by 0 bases, with 15 bases between. CDR3 region: CSGGRTTYQETQYF. The DNA for the CDR3 is TGCAGTGGGGGGAGGACCACCTACCAAGAGACCCAGTACTTC.

Notes on this clonotype: Given a much more abundant clone one base away, this may be a read error. The chain combines TRBV7-2 with TRBJ2-4; 8 bases match TRBD1. Germline CDR1 and CDR2: SGHTA and FQGNSA. The CDR3 is 14 residues long. After removal of 6 bases from V and 1 base from J, the junction contained 2 bases not matched to a gene. The CDR3 DNA sequence: TGTGCCAGCAGTAGACAGGGGGCCAAAAACATTCAGTACTTC. Translated, it gives CASSRQGAKNIQYF.

This clonotype appeared a few times. The chain recombines TRBV11-2 with TRBJ2-7; 9 bases line up with TRBD2. From germline, CDR1 is SGHAT and CDR2 FQNNGV. The CDR3 is 14 residues long. V shed 8 bases and J 6 bases; nucleotides not matched to a gene: 11. This chain's CDR3 is CASSGAGGPSEQYF. In DNA, the CDR3 is TGTGCCAGCTCGGGGGCGGGAGGGCCTTCCGAGCAGTACTTC.

The chain recombines TRBV14 with TRBJ2-2; D call uncertain. This CDR3 comprises 13 residues. V was cut by 3 bases and J by 2 bases, with 4 bases left in between. CDR1 SGHDN and CDR2 FVKESK come from the germline V gene. CDR3 amino acids: CASSQINTGELFF. In DNA, the CDR3 is TGTGCCAGCAGCCAGATAAACACCGGGGAGCTGTTTTTT. The full variable domain, with the rest looked up from reference TRBV14 and TRBJ2-2, is EAGVTQFPSHSVIEKGQTVTLRCDPISGHDNLYWYRRVMGKEIKFLLHFVKESKQDESGMPNNRFLAERTGGTYSTLKVQPAELEDSGVYFCASSQINTGELFFGEGSRLTVL.

V is TRBV24-1 and J is TRBJ2-2, with 12 positions matching TRBD1. The junction had 9 bases not matched to a gene; V was cut back by 4 bases and J by 4 bases. This CDR3 spans 18 amino acids. Germline V gene data show CDR1 as KGHDR and CDR2 as SFDVKD. The CDR3 nucleotides are TGTGCCACCAGTGAACTGGGACAGGGGGCGCGGGTCACCGGGGAGCTGTTTTTT. This encodes CATSELGQGARVTGELFF.

This chain connects TRBV10-1 to TRBJ2-5; 11 positions match TRBD1. The CDR3 totals 15 residues. The V gene end was trimmed by 3 bases and the J gene end by 4 bases; junction bases not matched to a gene: 4. The germline V gene has CDR1 WNHNN and CDR2 SYGVQD (reference sequence). CDR3 sequence: CASSEGTGGAETQYF. The CDR3 region has the DNA TGCGCCAGCAGTGAAGGGACAGGGGGAGCAGAGACCCAGTACTTC.

V gene TRBV20-1 combines with J gene TRBJ2-7, with D perhaps assigned TRBD1 or TRBD2 (5 bases each). The DNA matches TRBJ2-5 better at its end, which makes the J call doubtful. The CDR3 sequence is 15 residues long. Germline V CDR1 and CDR2: DFQATT, SNEGSKA (reference sequence). The CDR3 here is CSAYDPRDGGETQYF. The CDR3 DNA reads TGCAGTGCTTATGATCCCCGGGACGGCGGGGAGACCCAGTACTTC.

This clonotype was seen at least ten times. This chain links TRBV10-3 with TRBJ2-3; D is perhaps TRBD2 (5 bases). This CDR3 has 16 residues. Germline V gene sequence: CDR1 ENHRY, CDR2 SYGVKD. Trimming pared 6 bases from V and 0 bases from J, leaving 16 bases between. The CDR3 protein is CAISRSSGGSTDTQYF. The DNA for the CDR3 is TGTGCCATCAGCCGATCGAGTGGAGGCAGCACAGATACGCAGTATTTT.

The rearrangement joins TRBV12-3 or TRBV12-4 to TRBJ2-3; 9 bases line up with TRBD2. With 3 bases clipped from V and 4 bases from J, the junction kept 2 bases outside the gene matches. The CDR3 is 14 amino acids. The CDR3 is CASSFLAGSDTQYF. The DNA of the CDR3 is TGTGCCAGCAGTTTTCTAGCGGGATCAGATACGCAGTATTTT.

The J gene is TRBJ2-7, the V gene TRBV5-1; 16 nucleotides line up with TRBD2. With 7 bases clipped from V and 7 bases from J, the junction kept 14 bases outside the gene matches. The CDR3 has 17 amino acids. The V gene's germline CDR1 is SGHRS and CDR2 YFSETQ. The CDR3 DNA reads TGCGCCAGCGACTTCGGGACTAGCGGGGGGGCCGTAGGAGAGCAGTACTTC. Translating gives CASDFGTSGGAVGEQYF.

This clonotype appeared a few times. This rearrangement joins TRBV7-2 to TRBJ2-1; unclear D gene. Germline V lookup: CDR1 SGHTA, CDR2 FQGNSA. This CDR3 region has 11 residues. The V gene lost 8 bases and the J gene lost 6 bases, with 8 bases spanning the gap. CDR3 DNA: TGTGCCAGCGCCTATTCCAATGAGCAGTTCTTC. Residues: CASAYSNEQFF.

V usage is TRBV29-1 and J usage is TRBJ2-6; TRBD1 agrees at 11 bases. J gave up 4 bases and V 6 bases, and 11 bases lay outside the gene matches. The CDR3 contains 17 residues. Germline lookup yields CDR1 SQVTM and CDR2 ANQGSEA. CDR3 in DNA: TGCAGCGTGGGCCGGACAGGGGGCGCTTCCGGGGCCAACGTCCTGACTTTC. This translates into CSVGRTGGASGANVLTF.

The gene calls are TRBV6-6 and TRBJ2-7; perhaps TRBD1 as D (5 bases). The CDR3 extends over 14 amino acids. V was pared by 0 bases and J by 6 bases, with 12 bases between. CDR1 is MNHNY, CDR2 SVGAGI, per germline (reference sequence). Here the CDR3 reads CASSYSQVTSEQYF. Written as DNA, the CDR3 is TGTGCCAGCAGTTACTCACAGGTGACTTCCGAGCAGTACTTC.

This rearrangement joins TRBV5-6 to TRBJ2-5; D remains unclear. Trimming left V 3 bases short and J 5 bases short, with 17 bases between. Looked up from germline, CDR1 is SGHDT and CDR2 is YYEEEE. This CDR3 comprises 15 residues. CDR3 sequence (DNA): TGTGCCAGCAGCTCCAAGGGCCCAGACTTTGAGACCCAGTACTTC. As protein: CASSSKGPDFETQYF.

CDR3 protein: CASSADYRGEQYF. In nucleotides, the CDR3 is TGTGCCAGTAGTGCGGACTACCGTGGGGAGCAGTACTTC. The chain combines TRBV19 with TRBJ2-7; a possible D gene is TRBD2 (6 bases). Trimming stripped 5 bases from V and 7 bases from J, with 15 bases between. CDR3 length: 13 residues. Germline-derived CDR1 and CDR2 are LNHDA and SQIVND (reference sequence).

The chain has TRBV7-7 and TRBJ2-7, with D uncertain. The DNA end is a closer match to TRBJ2-5, so the J assignment may be wrong. The CDR3 sequence is 14 residues long. Germline lookup yields CDR1 SSHAT and CDR2 FNYEAQ (reference sequence). DNA of the CDR3: TGTGCCAGCAGCCGAGAGCTAGGGCAAGAGACCCAGTACTTC. Protein product: CASSRELGQETQYF.